Listed below are T cell receptor beta chains from one sample, sequenced in a study of blood T cells in healthy people across ages. TCRdb analysed the 5' RACE reads with MiXCR anew, one entry per CDR3 protein. The sample has roughly 680,000 distinct CDR3 sequences, around 52% seen once. The sample consisted of blood. The receptors stem from a woman older than 75 in good health. CDR3s include the opening cysteine and the closing phenylalanine or tryptophan.

v_call	j_call	cdr3_aa
TRBV29-1	TRBJ2-7	CSVAQGAYEQYF
TRBV6-6	TRBJ2-1	CASSVLGSQQFF
TRBV20-1	.	CSTRMTSGRGETQYF
TRBV5-5	TRBJ1-2	CASSYSGTAVYGYTF
TRBV5-1	TRBJ1-1	CASSSGVRGRGTTEAFF
TRBV6-2/TRBV6-3	TRBJ1-1	CASSYYGSEAFF
TRBV11-2	TRBJ2-1	CASSQLERGAVRNEQFF
TRBV9	TRBJ2-1	CASSVGQGTYNEQFF
TRBV28	TRBJ1-2	CASSAARAGYYGYTF
TRBV2	TRBJ2-2	CASCGTSGSSGELFF
TRBV18	TRBJ1-4	CASSPQQGDAEKLFF
TRBV7-2	TRBJ2-7	CASSLASGREQYF
TRBV4-2	.	CASSQEGRGRETQYF
TRBV5-1	.	CASSVEIQTYNEQYF
TRBV21-1	TRBJ2-2	CASSSRGAGELFF
TRBV6-6	TRBJ2-1	CASSYSAGTGSYNEKYF
TRBV28	TRBJ1-1	CASSSGRVFVGTEAFF
TRBV3-1	TRBJ2-7	CASSHNGISYEQYF
TRBV6-5	TRBJ2-2	CASSRDRATGELFF
TRBV6-6	TRBJ1-1	CASTEAFF
TRBV20-1	TRBJ2-7	CSAREPGRLGGYEQYF
TRBV20-1	TRBJ2-3	CSARTSGGWDTQYF
TRBV29-1	TRBJ2-7	CSGNNNEQYF
TRBV7-2	.	CASSFLVDVGVAKNIQYF
TRBV7-9	TRBJ1-6	CASSLFSAAAVLHF
TRBV5-1	TRBJ2-3	CASSRSGTTDTQYF
TRBV28	TRBJ2-7	CASSGTSRRSYEQYF
TRBV6-5	TRBJ1-2	CASSSGQFGYGYTF
TRBV11-2	TRBJ1-6	CASSHPGSPLHF
TRBV5-1	TRBJ2-5	CASKTGVRETQYF
TRBV12-3/TRBV12-4	TRBJ2-1	CASAVAGGENEQFF
TRBV30	TRBJ2-5	CAWERGNEQYF
TRBV5-1	TRBJ2-7	CASSLAGGQYYEQYF
TRBV20-1	TRBJ2-5	CCGPRGTQETQYF
TRBV5-1	TRBJ2-3	CASSPSPGTRSTDTQYF
TRBV29-1	TRBJ2-5	CSVDSGGVQETQYF
TRBV29-1	TRBJ2-1	CSVAKGAYNYEQFF
TRBV4-3	TRBJ2-4	CASSQEIAGGKNIQYF
TRBV3-1	TRBJ2-3	CASSQRGGTDTQYF
TRBV5-1	TRBJ2-3	CASSLTGTPQSTDTQYF
TRBV7-2	TRBJ2-3	CASSLPPRGLINTQYF
TRBV14	TRBJ2-1	CASSQDILLNEQFF
TRBV5-5	TRBJ1-1	CAGSLVAPNTEAFF
TRBV3-1	TRBJ2-5	CASSQDPGRDQETQYF